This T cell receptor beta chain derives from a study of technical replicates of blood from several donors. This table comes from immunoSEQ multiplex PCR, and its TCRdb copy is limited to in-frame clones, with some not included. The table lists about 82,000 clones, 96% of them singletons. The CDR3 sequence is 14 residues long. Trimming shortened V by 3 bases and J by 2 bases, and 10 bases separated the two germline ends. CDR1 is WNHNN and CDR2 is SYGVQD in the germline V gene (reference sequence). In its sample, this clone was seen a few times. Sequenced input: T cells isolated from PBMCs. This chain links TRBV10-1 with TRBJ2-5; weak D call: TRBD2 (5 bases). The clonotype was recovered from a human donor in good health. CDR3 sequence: CASSEGAEQETQYF. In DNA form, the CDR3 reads TGCGCCAGCAGTGAAGGAGCGGAGCAAGAGACCCAGTACTTC.